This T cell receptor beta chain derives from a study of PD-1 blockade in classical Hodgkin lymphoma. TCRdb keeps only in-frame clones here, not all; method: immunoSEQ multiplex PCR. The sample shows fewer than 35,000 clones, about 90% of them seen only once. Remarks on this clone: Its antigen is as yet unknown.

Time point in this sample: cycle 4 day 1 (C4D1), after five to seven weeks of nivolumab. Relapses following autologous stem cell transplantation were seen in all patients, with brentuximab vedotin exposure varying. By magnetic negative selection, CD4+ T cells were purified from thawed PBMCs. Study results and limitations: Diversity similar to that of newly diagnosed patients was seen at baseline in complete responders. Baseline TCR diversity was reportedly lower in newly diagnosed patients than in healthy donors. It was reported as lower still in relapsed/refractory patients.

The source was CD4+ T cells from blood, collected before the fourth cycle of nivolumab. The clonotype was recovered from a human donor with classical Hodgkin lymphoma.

The CDR3 loop is CAISGGGLAGAYEQYF. In DNA, the CDR3 is TGTGCCATCAGTGGGGGGGGACTAGCGGGAGCTTACGAGCAGTACTTC. The chain recombines TRBV10-3 with TRBJ2-7; 14 bases match TRBD2. Trimming at V came to 4 bases and at J to 4 bases, leaving 6 bases not matched to a gene. The CDR3 has 16 residues. Germline CDR1 and CDR2: ENHRY and SYGVKD.